Shown below are 29 T cell receptor beta chains from a single sample sequenced in a study of T cells in Graves' hyperthyroidism and ophthalmopathy. Amplification targeted TCR beta CDR3 regions from RNA transcripts. A first-round RT-PCR of the TCR CDR3 used the HTBI primer set. TCRdb redid the calling of the multiplex PCR reads with MiXCR, one entry per CDR3 protein. The sample has fewer than 550,000 distinct CDR3 sequences, around a sixth seen once. Sequenced input: blood. The receptors were sampled from a woman under 30 with Graves' hyperthyroidism.

This clonotype was counted a few times. V usage is TRBV5-1 and J usage is TRBJ2-2; no reliable D call. Germline values: CDR1 SGHRS, CDR2 YFSETQ. V was clipped by 4 bases and J by 6 bases, with 13 bases between them. The CDR3 runs 14 residues. CDR3 loop: CASSPAAPSGELFF. The DNA of the CDR3 is TGCGCCAGCAGCCCCGCGGCCCCCTCCGGGGAGCTGTTTTTT.

The chain couples TRBV7-3 to TRBJ1-6; D is unresolved. The CDR3 is 14 residues long. The ends were cut back, 0 bases at V and 7 bases at J, with 7 bases in the middle. CDR1 and CDR2 from the germline V gene are SGHTA and FQGTGA. For the CDR3, the DNA is TGTGCCAGCAGCTTAACCGGGCCGAATTCACCCCTCCACTTT. It encodes CASSLTGPNSPLHF.

The chain employs TRBV30 and TRBJ2-6; D is tentatively TRBD1 or TRBD2 (6 bases each). This CDR3 has 14 amino acids. Germline V gene sequence: CDR1 GTSNPN, CDR2 SVGIG (reference sequence). The ends were cut back, 3 bases at V and 5 bases at J, with 11 bases in the middle. Written as DNA, the CDR3 is TGTGCCTGGAGAGCCGGGGGCAGGGCCAACGTCCTGACTTTC. This gives the protein CAWRAGGRANVLTF.

The sample holds many counts of this clonotype. The rearrangement joins TRBV4-2 to TRBJ2-7; D is uncertain. This CDR3 is 14 amino acids long. Germline CDR1 reads LGHNA; CDR2 reads YNFKEQ. The V gene lost 5 bases and the J gene lost 5 bases, with 16 bases spanning the gap. The DNA for the CDR3 is TGTGCCAGCAGCAGAGACCAGGTAGGCGACGAGCAGTACTTC. This sequence encodes CASSRDQVGDEQYF.

At least ten counts were recorded for this clonotype. V gene TRBV5-1 combines with J gene TRBJ2-1; 7 nucleotides agree with TRBD2. The J segment lost 5 bases and the V segment lost 4 bases, leaving 12 bases of the junction unmatched. This CDR3 spans 16 amino acids. CDR1 and CDR2 from the germline V gene are SGHRS and YFSETQ. CDR3 sequence reads: CASSIPIAGPHNEQFF. The DNA for the CDR3 is TGCGCCAGCAGCATCCCCATAGCGGGCCCGCACAATGAGCAGTTCTTC.

About this clonotype itself: With a much larger clone just one base away, this may be a read error. This rearrangement joins TRBV2 to TRBJ1-6; D gene unclear. Per germline, CDR1 SNHLY and CDR2 FYNNEI. The CDR3 runs to 15 residues. CDR3 sequence reads: CASRGGSSYNPPLHF. The CDR3 nucleotides are TGTGCCAGCAGGGGAGGGAGCTCCTATAATCCACCCCTCCACTTT.

The rearrangement links TRBV6-1 to TRBJ2-7; the match to TRBD1 covers 7 bases. Germline lookup yields CDR1 MNHNS and CDR2 SASEGT. This CDR3 contains 14 residues. Losses at the gene ends were 4 bases for V and 4 bases for J; bases not matched to a gene: 7. In nucleotides, the CDR3 is TGTGCCAGCAGTGGACAGGGATCAGGGTACGAGCAGTACTTC. This gives the protein CASSGQGSGYEQYF.

The chain recombines TRBV6-1 with TRBJ1-3, with 7 bases identical to TRBD1. In germline, CDR1 is MNHNS, CDR2 SASEGT. The CDR3 extends over 16 amino acids. V lost 5 bases to trimming and J lost 0 bases; unmatched junction nucleotides: 7. In nucleotides, the CDR3 is TGTGCCAGCAGTCTTACAGGGGCCCCCTCTGGAAACACCATATATTTT. It encodes CASSLTGAPSGNTIYF.

The sample holds many counts of this clonotype. The gene calls are TRBV2 and TRBJ2-7; D unclear. With 5 bases removed from V and 3 bases from J, the gap between germline ends came to 14 bases. Germline V lookup: CDR1 SNHLY, CDR2 FYNNEI. This CDR3 contains 14 residues. CDR3 protein: CASSHHAQFYEQYF. The DNA of the CDR3 is TGTGCCAGCAGTCATCACGCTCAATTCTACGAGCAGTACTTC.

The chain joins TRBV19 to TRBJ1-1; D is perhaps TRBD1 (6 bases). V lost 0 bases and J lost 3, with 8 bases in between. Germline CDR1 and CDR2: LNHDA and SQIVND (reference sequence). This CDR3 is 14 amino acids long. Here the CDR3 DNA reads TGTGCCAGTAGTATAGACAGGGGTTACACTGAAGCTTTCTTT. Its translation: CASSIDRGYTEAFF.

The CDR3 sequence: CAWSVLGLAETQYF. The CDR3 DNA reads TGTGCCTGGAGTGTACTTGGGCTAGCGGAGACCCAGTACTTC. The J gene is TRBJ2-5, the V gene TRBV30; maybe TRBD2 (6 bases). This CDR3 has 14 amino acids. The V gene lost 0 bases and the J gene lost 5 bases, with 13 bases spanning the gap. Germline CDR1 reads GTSNPN; CDR2 reads SVGIG (reference sequence).

The chain joins TRBV11-2 to TRBJ1-1; D might be TRBD1 (5 bases). Germline CDR1 reads SGHAT; CDR2 reads FQNNGV. The CDR3 sequence is 15 residues long. V was clipped by 5 bases and J by 1 base, with 14 bases between them. CDR3 loop: CASSETRDWNTEAFF. In DNA form, the CDR3 reads TGTGCCAGCAGCGAGACCAGGGACTGGAACACTGAAGCTTTCTTT.

This clonotype was counted ten times or more. The J gene is TRBJ2-3, the V gene TRBV12-3 or TRBV12-4; D possibly corresponds to TRBD2 (5 bases). The V end lost 5 bases, the J end lost 1 base, and 13 bases lay between the germline ends. The CDR3 is 15 amino acids. The CDR3 sequence is CASSPVGSGTDTQYF. CDR3 DNA: TGTGCCAGCAGTCCAGTCGGTAGCGGCACAGATACGCAGTATTTT.

This clonotype has at least ten counts. This sequence joins TRBV7-2 and TRBJ1-5; D gene unclear. CDR1 and CDR2 from the germline V gene are SGHTA and FQGNSA. The CDR3 spans 16 residues. The V end was cut by 2 bases, the J end by 0 bases, with 11 bases between. CDR3 bases: TGTGCCAGCAGCTTAAGAGGCGGACTTAGCAATCAGCCCCAGCATTTT. It specifies CASSLRGGLSNQPQHF.

This clonotype was seen ten or more times. V and J are TRBV9 and TRBJ2-1; D is uncertain. The V end was cut by 0 bases, the J end by 0 bases, with 10 bases between. CDR3 length: 16 residues. Per germline, CDR1 SGDLS and CDR2 YYNGEE. The CDR3 sequence: CASSVVGDPSYNEQFF. The CDR3 region has the DNA TGTGCCAGCAGCGTAGTCGGCGATCCCTCCTACAATGAGCAGTTCTTC.

This clonotype has a handful of counts. The V call is TRBV9, the J call TRBJ2-1, with no clear D. Germline V gene data show CDR1 as SGDLS and CDR2 as YYNGEE. The CDR3 length is 15 residues. V lost 0 bases to trimming and J lost 4 bases, with 11 bases between them. In DNA form, the CDR3 reads TGTGCCAGCAGCGTAGGACTCAGTCCATACAATGAGCAGTTCTTC. Translated, it gives CASSVGLSPYNEQFF.

This clonotype was seen at least ten times. V gene TRBV7-8 combines with J gene TRBJ2-7; 7 bases fit TRBD2. Per the germline V gene, CDR1 is SGHVS and CDR2 is FQNEAQ. The CDR3 spans 16 residues. V gave up 1 base and J gave up 0 bases; unmatched junction bases: 6. CDR3 region: CASSLERRDYSYEQYF. CDR3 DNA sequence: TGTGCCAGCAGCTTAGAGCGACGGGACTACTCCTACGAGCAGTACTTC.

In this sample, this clonotype turned up a few times. The chain uses TRBV15 and TRBJ2-3, with 9 bases that match TRBD2. Trimming took 3 bases from V and 4 from J; bases not matched to a gene: 5. Germline V gives CDR1 LNHNV, CDR2 YYDKDF (reference sequence). This CDR3 has 15 amino acids. The CDR3 spells CATSRKTSGSDTQYF. The CDR3 DNA is TGTGCCACCAGCAGGAAGACTAGCGGATCAGATACGCAGTATTTT.

The chain joins TRBV19 to TRBJ2-7; possible D gene TRBD2, 6 bases. Trimming shortened V by 5 bases and J by 2 bases, and 16 bases separated the two germline ends. The CDR3 runs 15 residues. Germline V lookup: CDR1 LNHDA, CDR2 SQIVND (reference sequence). This CDR3 reads CASSARRDWAYEQYF. Written as DNA, the CDR3 is TGTGCCAGTAGTGCGCGCCGGGACTGGGCCTACGAGCAGTACTTC.

This clonotype was seen repeatedly, ten times or more. The CDR3 region is CATFPSSNQPQHF. In nucleotides, the CDR3 is TGTGCCACCTTCCCCAGCTCCAATCAGCCCCAGCATTTT. The rearrangement uses TRBV24-1 and TRBJ1-5; D unclear. CDR3 length: 13 amino acids. V was clipped by 9 bases and J by 3 bases, with 11 bases between them. Germline V lookup: CDR1 KGHDR, CDR2 SFDVKD.

This clonotype was counted many times. The rearrangement links TRBV7-9 to TRBJ2-7; D assignment may be TRBD1 or TRBD2 (5 bases each). Germline-derived CDR1 and CDR2 are SEHNR and FQNEAQ (reference sequence). Trimming cost V 1 base and J 5 bases, with 15 bases left between them. This CDR3 comprises 15 residues. The CDR3 loop is CASSLVGPRGHEQYF. The CDR3 DNA is TGTGCCAGCAGCTTAGTGGGACCGAGAGGCCACGAGCAGTACTTC.

The chain uses TRBV5-1 and TRBJ2-1; D ambiguous. Germline-derived CDR1 and CDR2 are SGHRS and YFSETQ. CDR3 length: 12 amino acids. Trimming removed 4 bases from V and 9 bases from J, with 11 bases in between. The CDR3 spells CASSLKAREQFF. The CDR3 coding sequence is TGCGCCAGCAGCCTGAAAGCGCGTGAGCAGTTCTTC.

The count of this clonotype is one. V gene TRBV7-3 combines with J gene TRBJ2-5; 9 bases fit TRBD2. This CDR3 is built from 17 residues. Unmatched junction bases numbered 14, after V lost 8 bases and J lost 1 base. The germline V gene encodes CDR1 SGHTA and CDR2 FQGTGA. The CDR3 loop is CASCPPVGSGSQETQYF. CDR3 coding DNA: TGTGCCAGCTGCCCCCCGGTGGGTAGCGGGAGCCAAGAGACCCAGTACTTC.

The chain joins TRBV19 to TRBJ2-1, with D perhaps TRBD2 (6 bases). CDR1 is LNHDA, CDR2 SQIVND, per germline (reference sequence). V lost 6 bases, J lost 7 bases, and 19 bases lay in between. The CDR3 runs 15 residues. As DNA, the CDR3 is TGTGCCAGTAGAATGAATAGCGGAGGCCTTAATGAGCAGTTCTTC. Translating gives CASRMNSGGLNEQFF.

This clonotype was detected many times. This rearrangement joins TRBV20-1 to TRBJ2-7; D unclear. Germline assignment: CDR1 DFQATT and CDR2 SNEGSKA (reference sequence). The CDR3 is 12 amino acids. The germline V and J ends were trimmed by 1 base and 6 bases, with 10 bases remaining between them. The CDR3 bases are TGCAGTGCTAGAGTTGGCGGAAGCGAGCAGTACTTC. Protein: CSARVGGSEQYF.

The table lists this clonotype with many counts. This chain joins TRBV6-1 and TRBJ2-7, with D unclear. Germline loops: CDR1 MNHNS, CDR2 SASEGT. V lost 6 bases, J lost 1 base, and 16 bases lay in between. The CDR3 has 15 amino acids. In DNA, the CDR3 is TGTGCCAGCAGCCCCCTGGAGCCGAATTCCTACGAGCAGTACTTC. Protein sequence: CASSPLEPNSYEQYF.

This clonotype appeared many times. This chain connects TRBV4-2 to TRBJ2-2; D gene uncertain. The CDR3 is 14 residues long. The germline V and J ends were trimmed by 0 bases and 7 bases, with 9 bases remaining between them. CDR1 and CDR2 from the germline V gene are LGHNA and YNFKEQ. The CDR3 DNA is TGTGCCAGCAGCCAAGATCTAAGTGTCGGGGAGCTGTTTTTT. Translated: CASSQDLSVGELFF.

This clonotype was counted at least ten times. The chain recombines TRBV7-6 with TRBJ2-3, with a possible D match to TRBD2 (6 bases). Germline values: CDR1 SGHVS, CDR2 FNYEAQ. The CDR3 is 14 amino acids. The V and J ends lost 8 bases and 2 bases respectively, with 14 bases between them. CDR3 DNA sequence: TGTGCCAGCGGCCTCCGGGAGATCACAGATACGCAGTATTTT. Translation gives CASGLREITDTQYF.

V usage is TRBV18 and J usage is TRBJ2-3, with 7 nucleotides matching TRBD2. The CDR3 totals 17 residues. Germline V gene lookup returns CDR1 KGHSH and CDR2 LQKENI. With 6 bases clipped from V and 0 bases from J, the junction kept 12 bases outside the gene matches. The CDR3 spells CASSRMSGGTSTDTQYF. As DNA, the CDR3 is TGTGCCAGCTCCCGTATGTCGGGGGGTACTAGCACAGATACGCAGTATTTT.